A single sample is the source of the 8 T cell receptor beta chains below, sequenced in a study of vaccination and CD4 T cells after COVID-19. Treatment denoted: 10-day PBMC culture with coronavirus spike peptide pools or control peptides (ViraFEST assay). During the years 2011-2018, before the COVID-19 pandemic, the unexposed donor's CD4+ T cells were collected. Cultured CD4+ T cells had their DNA profiled by the Oncomine TCR Beta short-read assay. TCRdb re-called the PCR reads through MiXCR, storing one row per CDR3 protein. This sample carries roughly 2,000 distinct CDR3 sequences, 18% of them seen once, and the ten largest clones take over 20%. Antigen specificity for these receptors is unknown. The sample comprised CD4+ T cells from blood, cultured in vitro. Every receptor here comes from a human donor in good health.

The chain recombines TRBV6-1 with TRBJ2-7, with 7 bases lining up with TRBD1. V shed 3 bases, J shed 8 bases, and the junction held 7 bases outside the gene matches. CDR1 and CDR2 (germline): MNHNS, SASEGT. The CDR3 covers 13 residues. CDR3 in amino acids: CASSEDRTAQQYF. The CDR3 region has the DNA TGTGCCAGCAGTGAGGACAGGACTGCTCAGCAGTACTTC.

This clonotype was found a few times. CDR3 bases: TGTGCCAGCAGCTCATTCAGGGGGTTCGGCGAGCAGTACTTC. Protein sequence: CASSSFRGFGEQYF. The V call is TRBV7-9, the J call TRBJ2-7; 7 nucleotides line up with TRBD1. V lost 4 bases to trimming and J lost 6 bases; unmatched junction nucleotides: 9. This CDR3 comprises 14 residues. Germline-derived CDR1 and CDR2 are SEHNR and FQNEAQ (reference sequence).

In its sample, this clonotype ranks as medium-sized. The chain recombines TRBV7-2 with TRBJ1-3; 9 nucleotides agree with TRBD1. The CDR3 loop spans 15 amino acids. Trimming removed 5 bases from V and 4 bases from J; junction bases left unmatched: 6. CDR1 SGHTA and CDR2 FQGNSA come from the germline V gene. This CDR3 is CASSPGTGMGNTIYF. CDR3 DNA: TGTGCCAGCAGCCCAGGGACAGGGATGGGAAACACCATATATTTT. Together with reference TRBV7-2 and TRBJ1-3, the CDR3 gives the full variable domain: GAGVSQSPSNKVTEKGKDVELRCDPISGHTALYWYRQSLGQGLEFLIYFQGNSAPDKSGLPSDRFSAERTGGSVSTLTIQRTQQEDSAVYLCASSPGTGMGNTIYFGEGSWLTVV.

This clonotype counts as large. V gene TRBV27 combines with J gene TRBJ1-5, with no clear D. V dropped 7 bases and J dropped 0 bases, with 16 bases sitting between them. The germline V gene has CDR1 MNHEY and CDR2 SMNVEV (reference sequence). The CDR3 extends over 16 amino acids. The CDR3 sequence is CASMPGNLYSNQPQHF. The CDR3 DNA is TGTGCCAGCATGCCGGGTAACCTTTATAGCAATCAGCCCCAGCATTTT.

This clonotype is termed medium-sized. The V call is TRBV6-1, the J call TRBJ1-6; D is unclear. The CDR3 is made up of 14 amino acids. V lost 7 bases to trimming and J lost 9 bases, with 16 bases between them. Germline V gene data show CDR1 as MNHNS and CDR2 as SASEGT. The CDR3 is CASTQSGSLSPLHF. CDR3 DNA sequence: TGTGCCAGCACTCAATCGGGGTCTCTTTCACCCCTCCACTTT.

As DNA, the CDR3 is TGTGCCAGCAGCTTGCTACCGGGGGTCCCAAACGAGCAGTACTTC. As protein: CASSLLPGVPNEQYF. The chain couples TRBV5-5 to TRBJ2-7, with a weak D call TRBD2 (6 bases). The CDR3 is 15 amino acids. Germline CDR1 SGHKS, CDR2 YYEKEE (reference sequence). The V and J ends lost 1 base and 5 bases respectively, with 16 bases between them.

As concerns this clonotype: The junction departs from germline at one end; a sequencing error may be responsible. The chain is built from TRBV7-9 and TRBJ2-5; D possibly matches TRBD1 or TRBD2 (5 bases each). The CDR3 covers 13 residues. Germline lookup yields CDR1 SEHNR and CDR2 FQNEAQ (reference sequence). The CDR3 DNA follows: TGTGCCAGCAGCTTCGGGGCCGGAGAGACCCGGTACTTC. Protein sequence: CASSFGAGETRYF.

This clonotype is medium-sized (0.01 to 0.1%) by share. J is TRBJ1-2 and V is TRBV27, with a weak D call TRBD1 (6 bases). The germline V gene has CDR1 MNHEY and CDR2 SMNVEV (reference sequence). Deletions cut 5 bases from V and 4 bases from J, with 11 bases between. This CDR3 is built from 13 residues. The CDR3 sequence: CASSARDTYGYTF. CDR3 DNA: TGTGCCAGCAGTGCCCGGGACACCTATGGCTACACCTTC.